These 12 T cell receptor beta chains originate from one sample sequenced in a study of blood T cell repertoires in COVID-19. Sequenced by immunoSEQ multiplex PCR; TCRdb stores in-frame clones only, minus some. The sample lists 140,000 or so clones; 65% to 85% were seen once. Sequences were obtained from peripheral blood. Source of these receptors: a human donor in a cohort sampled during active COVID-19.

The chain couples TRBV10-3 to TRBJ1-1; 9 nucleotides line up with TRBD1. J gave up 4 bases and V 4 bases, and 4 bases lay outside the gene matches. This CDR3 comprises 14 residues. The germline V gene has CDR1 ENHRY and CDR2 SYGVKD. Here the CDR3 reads CAISAQTGGTEAFF. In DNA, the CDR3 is TGTGCCATCAGTGCTCAGACAGGGGGCACTGAAGCTTTCTTT.

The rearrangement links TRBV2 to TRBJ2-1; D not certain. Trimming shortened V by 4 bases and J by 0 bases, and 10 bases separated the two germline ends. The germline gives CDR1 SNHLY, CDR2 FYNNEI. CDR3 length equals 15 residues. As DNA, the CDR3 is TGTGCCAGCAGTGGGCAGTCAAGCTCCTACAATGAGCAGTTCTTC. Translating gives CASSGQSSSYNEQFF.

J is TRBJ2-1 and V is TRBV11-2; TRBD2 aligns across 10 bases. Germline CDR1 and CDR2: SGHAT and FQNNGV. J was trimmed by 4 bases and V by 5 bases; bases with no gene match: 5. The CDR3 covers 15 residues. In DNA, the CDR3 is TGTGCCAGCAGCCCGAAGCGGGGGGGTTACAATGAGCAGTTCTTC. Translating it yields CASSPKRGGYNEQFF.

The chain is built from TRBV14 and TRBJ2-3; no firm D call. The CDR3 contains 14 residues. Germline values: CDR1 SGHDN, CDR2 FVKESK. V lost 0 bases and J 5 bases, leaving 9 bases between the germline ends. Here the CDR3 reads CASSQDLELDTQYF. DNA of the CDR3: TGTGCCAGCAGCCAAGATTTGGAGTTAGATACGCAGTATTTT.

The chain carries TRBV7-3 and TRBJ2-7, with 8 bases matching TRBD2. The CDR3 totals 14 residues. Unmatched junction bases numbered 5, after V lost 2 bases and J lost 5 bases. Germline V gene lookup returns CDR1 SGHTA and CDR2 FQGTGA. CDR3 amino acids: CASSLRGGPDEQYF. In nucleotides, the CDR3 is TGTGCCAGCAGCTTACGCGGGGGGCCCGACGAGCAGTACTTC.

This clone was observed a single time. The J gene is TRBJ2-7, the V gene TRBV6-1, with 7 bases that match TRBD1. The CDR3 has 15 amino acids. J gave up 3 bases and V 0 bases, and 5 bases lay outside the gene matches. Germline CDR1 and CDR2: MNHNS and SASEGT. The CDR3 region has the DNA TGTGCCAGCAGTGAAGCAGAGGGACAGATCTACGAGCAGTACTTC. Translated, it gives CASSEAEGQIYEQYF.

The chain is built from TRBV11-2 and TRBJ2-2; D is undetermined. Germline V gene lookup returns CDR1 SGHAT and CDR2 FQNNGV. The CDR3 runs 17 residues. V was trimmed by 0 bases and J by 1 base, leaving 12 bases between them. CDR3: CASSLDRGPGNTGELFF. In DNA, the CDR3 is TGTGCCAGCAGCTTAGACCGCGGCCCCGGGAACACCGGGGAGCTGTTTTTT.

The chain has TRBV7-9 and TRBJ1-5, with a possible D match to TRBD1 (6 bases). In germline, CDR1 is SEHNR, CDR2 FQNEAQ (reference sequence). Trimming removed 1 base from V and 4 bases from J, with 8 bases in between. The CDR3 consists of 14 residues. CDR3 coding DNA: TGTGCCAGCAGCTTAGAGGGGGTAAATCAGCCCCAGCATTTT. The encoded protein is CASSLEGVNQPQHF.

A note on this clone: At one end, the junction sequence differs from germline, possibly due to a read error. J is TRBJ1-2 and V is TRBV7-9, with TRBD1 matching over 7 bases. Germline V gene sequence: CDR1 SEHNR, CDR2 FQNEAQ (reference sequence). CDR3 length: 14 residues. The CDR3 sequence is CASSPNPTGPWDRF. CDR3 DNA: TGTGCCAGCAGCCCTAATCCGACAGGGCCCTGGGACCGCTTC.

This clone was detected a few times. The CDR3 region has the DNA TGTGCCAGCAGCCGCGAGGAATTGCGTCGTACTGAAGCTTTCTTT. Amino acid sequence: CASSREELRRTEAFF. This chain joins TRBV3-1 (or the pseudogene TRBV3-2) and TRBJ1-1; D unresolved. The CDR3 totals 15 residues. V was shortened by 4 bases and J by 5 bases, with 17 bases between the two germline ends. Germline V gene data show CDR1 as LGHDT and CDR2 as YNNKEL (reference sequence).

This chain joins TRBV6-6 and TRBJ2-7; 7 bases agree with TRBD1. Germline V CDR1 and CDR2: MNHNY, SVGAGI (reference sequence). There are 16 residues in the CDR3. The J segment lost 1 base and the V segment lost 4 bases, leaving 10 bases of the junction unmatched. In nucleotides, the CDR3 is TGTGCCAGCAGTTTACTGGTGGGACAGATATCCTACGAGCAGTACTTC. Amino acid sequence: CASSLLVGQISYEQYF.

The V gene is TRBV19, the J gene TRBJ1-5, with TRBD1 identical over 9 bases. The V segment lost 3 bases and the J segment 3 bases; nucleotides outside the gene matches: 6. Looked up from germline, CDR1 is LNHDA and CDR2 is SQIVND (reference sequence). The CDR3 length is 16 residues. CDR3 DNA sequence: TGTGCCAGTAGTATTGCGGGGACAGGGTTCAATCAGCCCCAGCATTTT. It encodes CASSIAGTGFNQPQHF. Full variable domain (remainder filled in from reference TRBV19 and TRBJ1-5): DGGITQSPKYLFRKEGQNVTLSCEQNLNHDAMYWYRQDPGQGLRLIYYSQIVNDFQKGDIAEGYSVSREKKESFPLTVTSAQKNPTAFYLCASSIAGTGFNQPQHFGDGTRLSIL.